This T cell receptor (beta chain) was identified during a study of CD4+ T cells in melanoma (dated 2022 in TCRdb). With respect to the entire study: The study examined neoantigen-specific CD4+ T cells in human melanoma.

The donors were melanoma patients. The investigation overall reported the following: Neoantigen-specific CD4+ T cells in melanoma were reported to have a range of differentiation states. Neoantigen-specific CD4+ T cells were reported to be correlated with the function of CD8+ T cells, macrophages and B cells.

Library generation was performed with the immunoSEQ multiplex PCR assay. TCRdb holds this immuneACCESS table with in-frame rearrangements only. Some clones are missing; in checked studies, unresolved V genes explain under half, and the rest has no known cause. The sample table lists 15,000 to 20,000 clones, 81% of them with a count of one. The ten largest account for approximately 5.1% of the sample. As for this clone: The target of this receptor is not known. Base quality data are lacking; no much larger clone is found one base away.

The sample comprised cells from a culture (not recorded whether cultured in vitro). The sequence was obtained from a human donor with melanoma.

The DNA sequence follows: TGTGCCAGCAGCCAGCTAGGAGGGGTAGAGGATGGCTACACCTTC. This is translated as CASSQLGGVEDGYTF. In this chain, TRBV7-8 is recombined with TRBJ1-2; TRBD1 could be the D gene, as 5 bases match. The germline ends are 19 bases apart after V is trimmed by 5 bases and J by 6 bases. CDR1 and CDR2, per the germline V gene, are SGHVS and FQNEAQ. The CDR3 contains 15 residues, cysteine and phenylalanine counted. Only the CDR3 part of the read is kept: 45 bases, read in frame from the first base.